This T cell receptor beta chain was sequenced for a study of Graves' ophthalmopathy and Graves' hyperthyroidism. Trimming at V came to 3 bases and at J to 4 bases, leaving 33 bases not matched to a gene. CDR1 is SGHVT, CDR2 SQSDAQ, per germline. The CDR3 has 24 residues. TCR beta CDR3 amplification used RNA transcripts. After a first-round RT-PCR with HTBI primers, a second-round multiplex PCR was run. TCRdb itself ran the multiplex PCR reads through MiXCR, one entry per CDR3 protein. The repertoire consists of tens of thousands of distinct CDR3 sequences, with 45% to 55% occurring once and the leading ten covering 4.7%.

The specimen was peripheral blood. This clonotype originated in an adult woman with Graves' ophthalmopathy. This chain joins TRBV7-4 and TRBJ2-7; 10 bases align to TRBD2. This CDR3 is CASSFYICSASPVLAGAFGYEQYF. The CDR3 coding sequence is TGTGCCAGCAGCTTCTACATTTGCAGTGCTAGTCCCGTTCTAGCGGGAGCTTTTGGGTACGAGCAGTACTTC.